These 28 T cell receptor beta chains were sequenced from one sample in a study of blood T cell repertoires in COVID-19. Assay used: immunoSEQ multiplex PCR; TCRdb lists only in-frame clones, some missing. The table records 450,000 to 500,000 clones, over 75% of them present only once. Sequencing input: peripheral blood. Receptors were obtained from a human donor in a cohort sampled during active COVID-19.

The V gene is TRBV28, the J gene TRBJ1-3; 7 bases align to TRBD1. The germline V gene has CDR1 MDHEN and CDR2 SYDVKM. The CDR3 covers 16 residues. V trimming: 1 base; J trimming: 4 bases; junction bases outside the gene matches: 7. CDR3 loop: CASSLSPGGLGNTIYF. CDR3 bases: TGTGCCAGCAGTTTATCCCCAGGGGGGTTAGGAAACACCATATATTTT.

This clone was seen a single time. The chain employs TRBV7-8 and TRBJ2-5, with a tentative D call TRBD2 (5 bases). V shed 1 base and J shed 5 bases, with 11 bases lying between them. CDR1 is SGHVS and CDR2 is FQNEAQ in the germline V gene. CDR3 size: 14 residues. CDR3 coding DNA: TGTGCCAGCAGCTTAGTCGGGAACGGGGAGACCCAGTACTTC. Amino acid sequence: CASSLVGNGETQYF. The variable domain in full, with the rest retrieved from reference TRBV7-8 and TRBJ2-5, is GAGVSQSPRYKVAKRGQDVALRCDPISGHVSLFWYQQALGQGPEFLTYFQNEAQLDKSGLPSDRFFAERPEGSVSTLKIQRTQQEDSAVYLCASSLVGNGETQYFGPGTRLLVL.

The rearrangement joins TRBV7-8 to TRBJ2-7, with D perhaps TRBD1 (5 bases). The V gene's germline CDR1 is SGHVS and CDR2 FQNEAQ. Trimming cost V 0 bases and J 2 bases, with 8 bases left between them. The CDR3 covers 14 residues. In nucleotides, the CDR3 is TGTGCCAGCAGCTTAGCTCAGGGCCCCTACGAGCAGTACTTC. Its protein is CASSLAQGPYEQYF. The entire variable domain, with the rest obtained from reference TRBV7-8 and TRBJ2-7, is as follows: GAGVSQSPRYKVAKRGQDVALRCDPISGHVSLFWYQQALGQGPEFLTYFQNEAQLDKSGLPSDRFFAERPEGSVSTLKIQRTQQEDSAVYLCASSLAQGPYEQYFGPGTRLTVT.

The V gene is TRBV27, the J gene TRBJ2-2, with 8 positions matching TRBD1. The CDR3 loop spans 16 amino acids. V lost 6 bases, J lost 3 bases, and 9 bases stayed unmatched. The germline V gene has CDR1 MNHEY and CDR2 SMNVEV (reference sequence). CDR3 coding DNA: TGTGCCAGCAGCACCCTCAGGGGGCCTTACACCGGGGAGCTGTTTTTT. This codes for CASSTLRGPYTGELFF.

The rearrangement joins TRBV14 to TRBJ2-5, with D unresolved. Germline V gene data show CDR1 as SGHDN and CDR2 as FVKESK. The CDR3 covers 13 residues. The V and J ends lost 3 bases and 5 bases respectively, with 10 bases between them. This CDR3 is CASSHKLRETQYF. The CDR3 region has the DNA TGTGCCAGCAGCCATAAATTGCGGGAGACCCAGTACTTC.

CDR3 nucleotides: TGCGCCAGCAGCTCTATTACCAACCCGGGACAGGGTTCCGAGCAGTACTTC. It codes for CASSSITNPGQGSEQYF. V gene TRBV5-1 combines with J gene TRBJ2-7; 9 nucleotides align to TRBD1. V lost 3 bases, J lost 6 bases, and 16 bases stayed unmatched. The CDR3 loop spans 17 amino acids. Germline CDR1 and CDR2: SGHRS and YFSETQ.

CDR3 sequence (DNA): TGCAGTGCCATTACAGGGTGGGCTTTCTTT. Its translation is CSAITGWAFF. The chain combines TRBV20-1 with TRBJ1-1, with a possible D match to TRBD1 (6 bases). V shed 6 bases and J shed 11 bases, with 13 bases lying between them. The length of the CDR3 is 10 residues. CDR1 and CDR2 from the germline V gene are DFQATT and SNEGSKA (reference sequence).

The chain carries TRBV19 and TRBJ1-4; D remains unclear. The V end lost 8 bases, the J end lost 12 bases, and 13 bases lay between the germline ends. CDR1 LNHDA and CDR2 SQIVND come from the germline V gene (reference sequence). CDR3 size: 11 residues. The DNA of the CDR3 is TGTGCCAGTTCGGCTCACCGGGAACTGTTTTTT. This translates into CASSAHRELFF.

The chain recombines TRBV6-5 with TRBJ1-2, with TRBD1 as a possible D gene (5 bases). Per the germline V gene, CDR1 is MNHEY and CDR2 is SVGAGI. This CDR3 is 14 amino acids long. V lost 6 bases to trimming and J lost 2 bases, with 13 bases between them. CDR3 protein: CASRTVRSNYGYTF. In nucleotides, the CDR3 is TGTGCCAGCAGGACAGTCCGATCCAACTATGGCTACACCTTC.

In regard to this clone: A read error may produce the germline difference seen at one junction end. This sequence joins TRBV7-7 and TRBJ2-2; D is unclear. Per the germline V gene, CDR1 is SSHAT and CDR2 is FNYEAQ (reference sequence). The length of the CDR3 is 14 residues. The CDR3 protein is CASSFRILSGELFF. The CDR3 coding sequence is TGTGCTAGCAGCTTTAGAATATTATCCGGGGAGCTGTTTTTT.

The rearrangement uses TRBV3-1 (or the pseudogene TRBV3-2) and TRBJ2-7; TRBD1 agrees at 7 bases. Germline lookup yields CDR1 LGHDT and CDR2 YNNKEL (reference sequence). V trimming: 4 bases; J trimming: 7 bases; junction bases outside the gene matches: 7. This CDR3 spans 13 amino acids. The CDR3 is CASSLTQGLEQYF. The CDR3 DNA reads TGTGCCAGCAGCCTTACACAGGGGTTGGAGCAGTACTTC.

V is TRBV25-1 and J is TRBJ1-2; 9 bases fit TRBD1. The CDR3 spans 12 residues. Germline CDR1 is MGHDK and CDR2 is SYGVNS. With V trimmed by 8 bases and J by 7 bases, 5 bases remained unmatched. The CDR3 DNA sequence: TGTGCCAGCGCCGGGACAGGGTCTGGCTACACCTTC. It codes for CASAGTGSGYTF.

This chain uses TRBV28 with TRBJ2-3; tentatively, D is TRBD2 (6 bases). V was trimmed by 5 bases and J by 0 bases, leaving 15 bases between them. The CDR3 runs to 16 residues. CDR1 and CDR2 from the germline V gene are MDHEN and SYDVKM. The chain's CDR3 is CASSVPLSGSTDTQYF. CDR3 bases: TGTGCCAGCAGTGTACCTCTTAGCGGTAGCACAGATACGCAGTATTTT. Combining the CDR3 with reference TRBV28 and TRBJ2-3 gives the whole variable domain DVKVTQSSRYLVKRTGEKVFLECVQDMDHENMFWYRQDPGLGLRLIYFSYDVKMKEKGDIPEGYSVSREKKERFSLILESASTNQTSMYLCASSVPLSGSTDTQYFGPGTRLTVL.

Here the CDR3 reads CASSDLAGTSYEQYF. In DNA form, the CDR3 reads TGTGCCAGCAGTGACCTAGCGGGGACCTCCTACGAGCAGTACTTC. The chain links TRBV2 to TRBJ2-7; 9 positions match TRBD2. CDR1 and CDR2 (germline): SNHLY, FYNNEI. With 3 bases clipped from V and 0 bases from J, the junction kept 3 bases outside the gene matches. The CDR3 consists of 15 residues.

The chain combines TRBV5-1 with TRBJ2-6; D ambiguous. Germline V gene sequence: CDR1 SGHRS, CDR2 YFSETQ. Trimming removed 5 bases from V and 4 bases from J, with 13 bases in between. This CDR3 is 15 amino acids long. CDR3 sequence reads: CASRVATTGANVLTF. In nucleotides, the CDR3 is TGCGCCAGCAGAGTCGCCACCACAGGGGCCAACGTCCTGACTTTC.

The chain uses TRBV11-1 and TRBJ2-1; 11 bases line up with TRBD1. Germline V CDR1 and CDR2: SGHAT, FQDESV (reference sequence). The CDR3 contains 16 residues. J was trimmed by 7 bases and V by 2 bases; bases with no gene match: 7. DNA for the CDR3: TGTGCCAGCAGCTTACTTGGGGGACAGGGGGGTAATGAGCAGTTCTTC. It is translated as CASSLLGGQGGNEQFF.

Comment on this clone: Different DNA sequences within this sample yield the same CDR3. This chain joins TRBV5-1 and TRBJ2-3; TRBD1 aligns across 10 bases. V trimming: 0 bases; J trimming: 2 bases; junction bases outside the gene matches: 3. The CDR3 contains 16 residues. Germline CDR1 is SGHRS and CDR2 is YFSETQ. In nucleotides, the CDR3 is TGCGCCAGCAGCTTGGAAGGGACAGGGGACACAGATACGCAGTATTTT. As protein: CASSLEGTGDTDTQYF.

This clone occurred once. The chain employs TRBV27 and TRBJ2-7, with 8 positions matching TRBD2. CDR1 and CDR2 (germline): MNHEY, SMNVEV (reference sequence). The CDR3 is 16 residues long. V was pared by 0 bases and J by 2 bases, with 6 bases of the junction left unmatched. The CDR3 bases are TGTGCCAGCAGTTTATCGAATGCGGGGGGCACCTACGAGCAGTACTTC. Protein product: CASSLSNAGGTYEQYF.

This chain uses TRBV6-5 with TRBJ2-7, with a weak D call TRBD2 (5 bases). V gave up 5 bases and J gave up 6 bases, with 11 bases separating them. The CDR3 has 12 residues. Germline V CDR1 and CDR2: MNHEY, SVGAGI. This CDR3 is CASSTSRGEQYF. The CDR3 DNA is TGTGCCAGCAGTACCAGCCGGGGCGAGCAGTACTTC.

V and J are TRBV5-1 and TRBJ2-3; D might be TRBD2 (6 bases). The CDR3 loop spans 15 amino acids. Germline assignment: CDR1 SGHRS and CDR2 YFSETQ. Trimming took off 7 bases at V and 3 bases at J, with 18 bases between the two ends. The CDR3 DNA sequence: TGCGCCAGCGGGTTCGGCGGGGAGGCGACAGATACGCAGTATTTT. Protein product: CASGFGGEATDTQYF.

CDR3 protein: CASSIPPGLLYNEQFF. The CDR3 DNA reads as TGTGCCAGCAGCATACCACCGGGACTACTTTACAATGAGCAGTTCTTC. This chain links TRBV6-2 or TRBV6-3 with TRBJ2-1, with TRBD2 identical over 7 bases. The CDR3 extends over 16 amino acids. In germline, CDR1 is MNHEY, CDR2 SVGEGT. V dropped 6 bases and J dropped 4; count of bases not matched to a gene: 12.

V usage is TRBV6-4 and J usage is TRBJ2-7; perhaps TRBD1 as D (5 bases). Germline CDR1 is MRHNA and CDR2 is SNTAGT. The CDR3 runs 11 residues. Trimming shortened V by 10 bases and J by 3 bases, and 10 bases separated the two germline ends. The CDR3 spells CAKDTLYEQYF. The CDR3 DNA follows: TGTGCCAAGGACACCCTCTACGAGCAGTACTTC.

The chain is built from TRBV2 and TRBJ2-1; D unresolved. CDR1 and CDR2 (germline): SNHLY, FYNNEI. The CDR3 runs to 15 residues. V dropped 0 bases and J dropped 0 bases, with 6 bases sitting between them. The CDR3 loop reads CASSEARASYNEQFF. In DNA, the CDR3 is TGTGCCAGCAGTGAAGCGAGAGCCTCCTACAATGAGCAGTTCTTC.

This clone was counted once. The CDR3 coding sequence is TGTGCCAGCAGTTGGTCGCGGGATACCTACGAGCAGTACTTC. Residues: CASSWSRDTYEQYF. V gene TRBV27 combines with J gene TRBJ2-7; D may be TRBD2 (6 bases). The ends were cut back, 4 bases at V and 2 bases at J, with 12 bases in the middle. The CDR3 has 14 amino acids. Per germline, CDR1 MNHEY and CDR2 SMNVEV (reference sequence).

This chain joins TRBV18 and TRBJ2-1, with 9 nucleotides matching TRBD1. This CDR3 comprises 14 residues. Unmatched junction bases numbered 4, after V lost 3 bases and J lost 7 bases. Germline V lookup: CDR1 KGHSH, CDR2 LQKENI. This chain's CDR3 is CASSPTGGGNEQFF. CDR3 DNA: TGTGCCAGCTCACCGACAGGGGGTGGTAATGAGCAGTTCTTC.

This clone showed up just a few times. The chain has TRBV24-1 and TRBJ2-5, with D possibly being TRBD2 (6 bases). From germline, CDR1 is KGHDR and CDR2 SFDVKD. V lost 2 bases to trimming and J lost 3 bases, with 12 bases between them. The CDR3 has 15 amino acids. The CDR3 here is CATSDSGLGEETQYF. CDR3 coding DNA: TGTGCCACCAGTGATTCGGGACTTGGAGAAGAGACCCAGTACTTC.

The chain couples TRBV25-1 to TRBJ2-1, with 11 positions matching TRBD2. Looked up from germline, CDR1 is MGHDK and CDR2 is SYGVNS. V lost 5 bases, J lost 7 bases, and 7 bases stayed unmatched. This CDR3 contains 15 residues. The CDR3 DNA is TGTGCCAGCAGTAAACTAGCGGGAGTTGGGAATGAGCAGTTCTTC. This sequence encodes CASSKLAGVGNEQFF. Looking up the rest from reference TRBV25-1 and TRBJ2-1 gives the full variable domain: EADIYQTPRYLVIGTGKKITLECSQTMGHDKMYWYQQDPGMELHLIHYSYGVNSTEKGDLSSESTVSRIRTEHFPLTLESARPSHTSQYLCASSKLAGVGNEQFFGPGTRLTVL.

This clone was picked up one time. This CDR3 is CASSQDVGQGAETQYF. The CDR3 coding sequence is TGTGCCAGCAGCCAAGATGTAGGACAGGGGGCAGAGACCCAGTACTTC. The chain carries TRBV4-2 and TRBJ2-5, with 11 bases lining up with TRBD1. V lost 0 bases to trimming and J lost 4 bases; unmatched junction nucleotides: 4. CDR3 length equals 16 residues. Germline V gene sequence: CDR1 LGHNA, CDR2 YNFKEQ.